The 23 T cell receptor beta chains reported below all come from one sample, sequenced in a study of response to subunit inactivated influenza vaccine. TCRdb reprocessed the RT-PCR reads via MiXCR and lists one record per CDR3 protein. The profile covers fewer than 600,000 distinct CDR3 sequences, with more than 7% appearing a single time and around 13% taken by the ten largest. The material was PBMCs from blood, obtained less than 30 months after vaccination. The receptors stem from a man aged 50-75 years who received an inactivated influenza vaccine.

The chain recombines TRBV12-3 or TRBV12-4 with TRBJ2-5; TRBD1 is a possible D gene (5 bases). V shed 3 bases and J shed 0 bases, with 29 bases lying between them. This CDR3 contains 21 residues. The CDR3 bases are TGTGCCAGCAGTTTCCACTTAGGGGCCCCGACTTCTTCCTCGTACCAAGAGACCCAGTACTTC. It translates to CASSFHLGAPTSSSYQETQYF.

The gene calls are TRBV6-2 or TRBV6-3 and TRBJ2-2; the D gene could be TRBD1 or TRBD2 (6 bases each). The CDR3 contains 15 residues. V dropped 7 bases and J dropped 0 bases, with 12 bases sitting between them. Germline assignment: CDR1 MNHEY and CDR2 SVGEGT. CDR3 amino acids: CASKYRGPNTGELFF. The DNA of the CDR3 is TGTGCCAGCAAGTACCGGGGGCCGAACACCGGGGAGCTGTTTTTT.

This chain joins TRBV28 and TRBJ2-5; D remains ambiguous. Germline CDR1 reads MDHEN; CDR2 reads SYDVKM. CDR3 length: 13 residues. V lost 5 bases and J lost 13, with 20 bases in between. The CDR3 sequence is CASSLFSPPLMYF. Here the CDR3 DNA reads TGTGCCAGCAGTCTTTTTTCTCCACCCCTAATGTACTTC.

This clonotype appeared many times. This chain joins TRBV15 and TRBJ2-7; 7 bases map to TRBD1. The CDR3 is 13 amino acids. Germline V gene data show CDR1 as LNHNV and CDR2 as YYDKDF (reference sequence). J was trimmed by 8 bases and V by 5 bases; bases with no gene match: 9. The CDR3 region is CATSQVRDRKQYF. The CDR3 nucleotides are TGTGCCACCAGCCAAGTCCGGGACAGAAAGCAGTACTTC.

This clonotype was counted between two and nine times. J is TRBJ2-4 and V is TRBV7-9; TRBD2 might be the D (5 bases). In germline, CDR1 is SEHNR, CDR2 FQNEAQ (reference sequence). The V gene lost 2 bases and the J gene lost 4 bases, with 12 bases spanning the gap. The CDR3 length is 15 residues. The CDR3 loop reads CASSLRVGEKNIQYF. The CDR3 region has the DNA TGTGCCAGCAGCTTACGGGTTGGGGAGAAAAACATTCAGTACTTC.

This clonotype was found many times. The genes are TRBV4-3 and TRBJ1-1; D uncertain. Germline V CDR1 and CDR2: LGHNA, YSLEER. Trimming stripped 0 bases from V and 6 bases from J, with 17 bases between. The length of the CDR3 is 16 residues. The CDR3 DNA reads TGCGCCAGCAGCCAAGAAGCCAGACCCCCCGGGGCTGAAGCTTTCTTT. Its protein is CASSQEARPPGAEAFF.

This rearrangement joins TRBV29-1 to TRBJ2-3; 11 nucleotides align to TRBD2. V was clipped by 8 bases and J by 0 bases; unmatched bases: 4. Per the germline V gene, CDR1 is SQVTM and CDR2 is ANQGSEA. This CDR3 is 14 amino acids long. The CDR3 is CSHWTSGSTDTQYF. CDR3 coding DNA: TGCAGCCACTGGACTAGCGGGAGCACAGATACGCAGTATTTT.

V is TRBV9 and J is TRBJ1-1; D unresolved. V lost 4 bases, J lost 3 bases, and 10 bases lay in between. This CDR3 spans 13 amino acids. Germline values: CDR1 SGDLS, CDR2 YYNGEE. The CDR3 bases are TGTGCCAGCAGCTCCGGGTCTTACACTGAAGCTTTCTTT. Amino acids: CASSSGSYTEAFF.

Many counts were recorded for this clonotype. The CDR3 nucleotides are TGTGCCAGCAGTTTTACGCGATACGAGCAGTTCTTC. Translation: CASSFTRYEQFF. The J gene is TRBJ2-1, the V gene TRBV12-3 or TRBV12-4; D uncertain. This CDR3 is built from 12 residues. Trimming took 3 bases from V and 10 from J, leaving 10 bases between them.

This rearrangement joins TRBV7-9 to TRBJ2-7; 9 positions match TRBD1. Germline loops: CDR1 SEHNR, CDR2 FQNEAQ (reference sequence). V shed 5 bases, J shed 5 bases, and the junction held 10 bases outside the gene matches. The CDR3 has 15 residues. The CDR3 DNA reads TGTGCCAGCAGCCCCCGGGACAGGGAGACCCACGAGCAGTACTTC. This sequence encodes CASSPRDRETHEQYF.

CDR3 region: CASSYGFTVNEQFF. The CDR3 DNA sequence: TGTGCCAGCAGTTACGGGTTTACAGTCAATGAGCAGTTCTTC. The V call is TRBV6-5, the J call TRBJ2-1, with unresolved D. V dropped 2 bases and J dropped 6 bases, with 11 bases sitting between them. Germline lookup yields CDR1 MNHEY and CDR2 SVGAGI. This CDR3 contains 14 residues.

The genes are TRBV7-2 and TRBJ2-7; no definite D call. CDR1 is SGHTA, CDR2 FQGNSA, per germline. Deletions cut 5 bases from V and 5 bases from J, with 16 bases between. This CDR3 is built from 14 residues. The CDR3 DNA follows: TGTGCCAGCAGCGCCGTTAAAGGGTCCCACGAGCAGTACTTC. It specifies CASSAVKGSHEQYF.

This clonotype has a handful of counts. This rearrangement joins TRBV5-1 to TRBJ1-6, with 7 bases identical to TRBD1. V gave up 0 bases and J gave up 7 bases; unmatched junction bases: 4. CDR1 SGHRS and CDR2 YFSETQ come from the germline V gene. This CDR3 has 15 residues. The CDR3 DNA is TGCGCCAGCAGCTTGGTTACAGGGGTAAATTCACCCCTCCACTTT. Translating it yields CASSLVTGVNSPLHF.

This clonotype was seen ten or more times. CDR3 nucleotide sequence: TGTGCCAGCAGCCAAGTGAGCGGGTCCAAAGAGACCCAGTACTTC. Amino acids: CASSQVSGSKETQYF. This chain joins TRBV4-2 and TRBJ2-5, with D possibly matching TRBD2 (6 bases). This CDR3 region has 15 residues. The V gene lost 1 base and the J gene lost 3 bases, with 12 bases spanning the gap. In germline, CDR1 is LGHNA, CDR2 YNFKEQ.

This clonotype showed up many times. The V gene is TRBV7-2, the J gene TRBJ2-7; the D gene is possibly TRBD2 (6 bases). This CDR3 has 15 residues. From germline, CDR1 is SGHTA and CDR2 FQGNSA. V lost 4 bases and J 3 bases, leaving 16 bases between the germline ends. The CDR3 DNA reads TGTGCCAGCAGCTCCGCGGGACTCCGGAGCTACGAGCAGTACTTC. Protein sequence: CASSSAGLRSYEQYF.

The chain links TRBV6-1 to TRBJ1-4; D is unresolved. Germline-derived CDR1 and CDR2 are MNHNS and SASEGT. The CDR3 is made up of 15 amino acids. V shed 8 bases and J shed 3 bases, with 16 bases lying between them. This CDR3 is CASQAAWSANEKLFF. CDR3 sequence (DNA): TGTGCCAGCCAGGCGGCCTGGTCGGCTAATGAAAAACTGTTTTTT.

The V call is TRBV12-3 or TRBV12-4, the J call TRBJ2-7; 9 nucleotides line up with TRBD1. The CDR3 contains 15 residues. J was trimmed by 3 bases and V by 6 bases; bases with no gene match: 9. CDR3 nucleotides: TGTGCCAGCAGCCGACCGGGACAGGGTTTCTACGAGCAGTACTTC. Its protein is CASSRPGQGFYEQYF.

This chain uses TRBV12-3 or TRBV12-4 with TRBJ2-4, with 9 nucleotides matching TRBD2. The CDR3 runs 16 residues. The trim removed 5 bases at V and 0 bases at J, leaving 5 bases unmatched. The CDR3 reads CASSLSGGVAKNIQYF. The CDR3 bases are TGTGCCAGCAGTCTTAGCGGGGGTGTAGCCAAAAACATTCAGTACTTC.

In this sample, this clonotype turned up many times. This chain joins TRBV28 and TRBJ1-5; a weak D match, TRBD1 (6 bases). CDR3 length: 13 amino acids. Per the germline V gene, CDR1 is MDHEN and CDR2 is SYDVKM. V lost 6 bases and J 5 bases, leaving 11 bases between the germline ends. The CDR3: CASRSGQYQPQHF. DNA for the CDR3: TGTGCCAGCAGGTCCGGACAGTATCAGCCCCAGCATTTT.

V and J are TRBV15 and TRBJ2-3; 7 nucleotides agree with TRBD2. V shed 5 bases and J 5 bases; nucleotides not matched to a gene: 4. CDR3 size: 13 residues. The V gene's germline CDR1 is LNHNV and CDR2 YYDKDF (reference sequence). The CDR3 DNA reads as TGTGCCACCAGCCGGACTAGAAGAGATACGCAGTATTTT. Translated, it gives CATSRTRRDTQYF. The full variable domain, rest sourced from reference TRBV15 and TRBJ2-3, is DAMVIQNPRYQVTQFGKPVTLSCSQTLNHNVMYWYQQKSSQAPKLLFHYYDKDFNNEADTPDNFQSRRPNTSFCFLDIRSPGLGDTAMYLCATSRTRRDTQYFGPGTRLTVL.

This clonotype occurred many times. The rearrangement uses TRBV3-1 and TRBJ2-5, with D maybe TRBD2 (5 bases). V lost 3 bases to trimming and J lost 5 bases, with 13 bases between them. Germline loops: CDR1 LGHDT, CDR2 YNNKEL (reference sequence). This CDR3 has 14 amino acids. The CDR3 reads CASSHSGKVETQYF. The CDR3 region has the DNA TGTGCCAGCAGCCATTCCGGGAAGGTTGAGACCCAGTACTTC.

This chain links TRBV7-9 with TRBJ1-5, with TRBD1 matching 7 bases. CDR3 length equals 15 residues. After removal of 5 bases from V and 7 bases from J, the junction contained 11 bases not matched to a gene. Germline CDR1 reads SEHNR; CDR2 reads FQNEAQ (reference sequence). The CDR3 nucleotides read TGTGCCAGCAGCCCTTATACAGGGGTAGCCCAGCCCCAGCATTTT. This encodes CASSPYTGVAQPQHF. The full variable domain, in which reference TRBV7-9 and TRBJ1-5 provide the parts outside the CDR3, is DTGVSQNPRHKITKRGQNVTFRCDPISEHNRLYWYRQTLGQGPEFLTYFQNEAQLEKSRLLSDRFSAERPKGSFSTLEIQRTEQGDSAMYLCASSPYTGVAQPQHFGDGTRLSIL.

At least ten counts were recorded for this clonotype. The chain uses TRBV24-1 and TRBJ2-4; D call uncertain. V lost 9 bases and J 3 bases, leaving 5 bases between the germline ends. Germline CDR1 KGHDR, CDR2 SFDVKD. The CDR3 has 11 residues. The CDR3 sequence: CATGFKNIQYF. The CDR3 region has the DNA TGTGCCACCGGCTTCAAAAACATTCAGTACTTC.